Each of the 15 T cell receptor beta chains below was sequenced from the same sample in a study of T-cell reconstitution after alpha-beta-depleted transplantation in children. During its preparation, the TCRbeta library received unique molecular identifiers. TCRdb used MiXCR to reprocess the PCR reads, holding one entry per CDR3 protein. This sample has about 78,000 distinct CDR3 sequences, with less than 15% found just once. The sequencing here drew on PBMCs, mostly from graft donor cells, taken 180 days after TCRalphabeta/CD19-depleted stem cell transplant. These receptors all stem from a male patient aged 2-15 years who had a stem cell transplant for acute lymphoblastic leukemia, so the T cells may come from the graft donor.

The V and J genes are TRBV7-2 and TRBJ2-7; D could derive from TRBD1 or TRBD2 (5 bases each). The CDR3 covers 14 residues. V lost 5 bases, J lost 3 bases, and 14 bases lay in between. Germline CDR1 SGHTA, CDR2 FQGNSA. The CDR3: CASSPSGTLYEQYF. CDR3 sequence (DNA): TGTGCCAGCAGCCCGTCCGGGACCCTCTACGAGCAGTACTTC. The entire variable domain, with the rest obtained from reference TRBV7-2 and TRBJ2-7, is as follows: GAGVSQSPSNKVTEKGKDVELRCDPISGHTALYWYRQSLGQGLEFLIYFQGNSAPDKSGLPSDRFSAERTGGSVSTLTIQRTQQEDSAVYLCASSPSGTLYEQYFGPGTRLTVT.

The chain recombines TRBV28 with TRBJ2-7; 15 nucleotides line up with TRBD2. The germline CDR1 and CDR2 sequences are MDHEN and SYDVKM. This CDR3 is 13 amino acids long. J gave up 6 bases and V 10 bases, and 4 bases lay outside the gene matches. CDR3 nucleotide sequence: TGTGCCACTGGGACTAGCGGGAGGAGCGAGCAGTACTTC. As protein: CATGTSGRSEQYF.

This clonotype was found a few times. The J gene is TRBJ2-7, the V gene TRBV29-1, with D possibly being TRBD2 (6 bases). This CDR3 region has 14 residues. Trimming shortened V by 2 bases and J by 1 base, and 12 bases separated the two germline ends. The germline gives CDR1 SQVTM, CDR2 ANQGSEA. CDR3 nucleotides: TGCAGCGTTGAAAGGCCTAGCGTTTCCTACGAGCAGTACTTC. It specifies CSVERPSVSYEQYF.

This clonotype was recorded a few times. The chain has TRBV7-2 and TRBJ2-7; 7 bases line up with TRBD1. Per the germline V gene, CDR1 is SGHTA and CDR2 is FQGNSA. After removal of 4 bases from V and 2 bases from J, the junction contained 8 bases not matched to a gene. The CDR3 sequence is 15 residues long. In nucleotides, the CDR3 is TGTGCCAGCAGCTCCCGTGACAGGGCAGCCTACGAGCAGTACTTC. It is translated as CASSSRDRAAYEQYF.

The rearrangement links TRBV25-1 to TRBJ1-3, with D perhaps matching TRBD1 (5 bases). The length of the CDR3 is 14 residues. Germline loops: CDR1 MGHDK, CDR2 SYGVNS. V was trimmed by 7 bases and J by 6 bases, leaving 16 bases between them. The CDR3 spells CASIGVGPVNTIYF. The CDR3 nucleotides are TGTGCCAGCATCGGGGTGGGACCGGTAAACACCATATATTTT.

This clonotype was observed a few times. The CDR3 loop reads CASSKGTPKRTEAFF. DNA of the CDR3: TGTGCCAGCAGCAAAGGGACCCCCAAGAGGACTGAAGCTTTCTTT. The chain joins TRBV21-1 to TRBJ1-1; TRBD1 is taken as the D call from the table, unchecked against the DNA. TRBV21-1 is annotated as a pseudogene. The CDR3 has 15 amino acids.

The chain joins TRBV20-1 to TRBJ2-2; D remains ambiguous. This CDR3 spans 13 amino acids. Between the trimmed V and J ends, which lost 3 bases and 8 bases, there was a span of 13 bases. Germline V gives CDR1 DFQATT, CDR2 SNEGSKA (reference sequence). The CDR3 DNA reads TGCAGTGCTAGCCGGAGTGGGAAAGGGGAGCTGTTTTTT. Translated: CSASRSGKGELFF.

The sample holds a few counts of this clonotype. V and J are TRBV7-8 and TRBJ1-1; no definite D call. The V end was cut by 2 bases, the J end by 1 base, with 11 bases between. There are 15 residues in the CDR3. In germline, CDR1 is SGHVS, CDR2 FQNEAQ. The chain's CDR3 is CASSLREGENTEAFF. CDR3 nucleotide sequence: TGTGCCAGCAGCTTACGGGAGGGAGAGAACACTGAAGCTTTCTTT.

Only a few counts were recorded for this clonotype. This chain uses TRBV4-3 with TRBJ2-7, with D unresolved. Between the trimmed V and J ends, which lost 0 bases and 2 bases, there was a span of 8 bases. This CDR3 is built from 14 residues. Germline CDR1 and CDR2: LGHNA and YSLEER. CDR3 sequence: CASSQEPVAYEQYF. The CDR3 coding sequence is TGCGCCAGCAGCCAAGAACCGGTTGCCTACGAGCAGTACTTC.

With regard to this clonotype: At one boundary the junction diverges from the germline segment, which might be a read error. The CDR3 DNA is TGTGCTAGCAGCTTAGGTTACGGCGGAACCTCCTACAATGAGCAGTTCTTC. Translated: CASSLGYGGTSYNEQFF. This chain uses TRBV7-7 with TRBJ2-1, with D hard to call. The CDR3 sequence is 17 residues long. CDR1 is SSHAT and CDR2 is FNYEAQ in the germline V gene (reference sequence).

The chain combines TRBV2 with TRBJ2-7; D uncertain. CDR1 is SNHLY and CDR2 is FYNNEI in the germline V gene. The CDR3 has 13 residues. Between the trimmed V and J ends, which lost 7 bases and 7 bases, there was a span of 17 bases. CDR3 in amino acids: CASIGYPQREQYF. The CDR3, as DNA: TGTGCCAGCATTGGGTACCCGCAGAGAGAGCAGTACTTC.

A remark on this clonotype: One end of the junction is discordant with germline, which a read error may explain. This chain links TRBV20-1 with TRBJ2-3, with TRBD2 matching over 11 bases. Germline CDR1 DFQATT, CDR2 SNEGSKA (reference sequence). The CDR3 has 13 residues. CDR3 nucleotide sequence: TGCAGTTCTAGCGGGGGGACCACAGATACGCAGTATTTT. It is translated as CSSSGGTTDTQYF.

This clonotype was seen at least ten times. In nucleotides, the CDR3 is TGTGCCAGCAGTTACGATGGGAATGGCAATCAGCCCCAGCATTTT. Translation gives CASSYDGNGNQPQHF. The chain is built from TRBV6-5 and TRBJ1-5, with D uncertain. This CDR3 is built from 15 residues. The V end lost 2 bases, the J end lost 2 bases, and 10 bases lay between the germline ends. Germline V lookup: CDR1 MNHEY, CDR2 SVGAGI.

This clonotype showed up just once. The chain employs TRBV5-1 and TRBJ1-2; D gene uncertain. Trimming pared 0 bases from V and 8 bases from J, leaving 14 bases between. The CDR3 totals 14 residues. In germline, CDR1 is SGHRS, CDR2 YFSETQ. CDR3 residues: CASSLDVYRNGYTF. In DNA form, the CDR3 reads TGCGCCAGCAGCTTGGACGTTTATCGAAACGGCTACACCTTC. Full variable domain (rest looked up from reference TRBV5-1 and TRBJ1-2): KAGVTQTPRYLIKTRGQQVTLSCSPISGHRSVSWYQQTPGQGLQFLFEYFSETQRNKGNFPGRFSGRQFSNSRSEMNVSTLELGDSALYLCASSLDVYRNGYTFGSGTRLTVV.

This sequence joins TRBV6-2 or TRBV6-3 and TRBJ2-3, with D tentatively TRBD1 (6 bases). V was clipped by 6 bases and J by 1 base, with 11 bases between them. Germline CDR1 is MNHEY and CDR2 is SVGEGT. The CDR3 contains 14 residues. The CDR3 region is CASSRGGGTDTQYF. In nucleotides, the CDR3 is TGTGCCAGCAGCCGAGGGGGTGGCACAGATACGCAGTATTTT.